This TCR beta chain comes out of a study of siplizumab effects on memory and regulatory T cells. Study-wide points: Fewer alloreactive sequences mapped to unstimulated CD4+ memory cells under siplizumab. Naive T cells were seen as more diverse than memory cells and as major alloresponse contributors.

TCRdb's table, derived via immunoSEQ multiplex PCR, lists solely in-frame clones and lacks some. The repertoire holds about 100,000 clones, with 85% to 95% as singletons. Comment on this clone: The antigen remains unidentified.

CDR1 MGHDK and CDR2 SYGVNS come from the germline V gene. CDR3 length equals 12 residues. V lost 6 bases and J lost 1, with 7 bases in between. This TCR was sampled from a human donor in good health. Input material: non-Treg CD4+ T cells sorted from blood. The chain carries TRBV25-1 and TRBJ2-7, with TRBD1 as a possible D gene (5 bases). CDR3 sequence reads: CASRQDSYEQYF. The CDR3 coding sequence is TGTGCCAGCAGACAGGATTCCTACGAGCAGTACTTC.